This paragraph reports one T cell receptor (beta chain). What it binds is not known. The study ran its PCR with 60 Vbeta and 13 Jbeta primers. Original processing methods: Later, roughly 80 million unique TCR beta chains were counted in an analysis, and approximately 10 million of them were shared. Repertoires were generated with immunoSEQ multiplex PCR, while TCRdb's copy carries only in-frame clones and drops some. That table is the source of V, J and clone size, and D and trimming were worked out from the DNA. The sample table sets out 50,000 to 55,000 clones. The data are from a study of cytomegalovirus exposure and HLA in healthy donors. Study results and caveats: Sequencing depth roughly uniform across donors was assumed in presence/absence analyses.

V was cut by 5 bases and J by 8 bases, with 18 bases left in between. The germline CDR1 and CDR2 sequences are SGHTA and FQGNSA. The CDR3 is 15 residues long. The sample was PBMCs. V and J are TRBV7-2 and TRBJ1-4; D might be TRBD1 (6 bases). This sequence originates from a woman in her fifties or sixties in good health and CMV-seropositive. CDR3: CASSRPGGKGEKLFF. For the CDR3, the DNA is TGTGCCAGCAGCCGGCCGGGGGGCAAAGGGGAAAAACTGTTTTTT.